The 10 T cell receptor beta chains reported below all come from one sample, sequenced in a study of molecular identifiers for immune sequencing clone quantification. TCRdb ran MiXCR on the PCR reads and lists one entry per CDR3 protein. The sample yields hundreds of thousands of distinct CDR3 sequences, 25% seen once. The specimen sequenced was naive CD8+ T cells from blood, with Jurkat cell RNA spiked in. As for subset: FACS-sorted CD8+CD4-CCR7+CD45RA+ naive T cells. Receptors originate from a human donor in good health. Some libraries in this study had Jurkat cell RNA spiked in.

Concerning this clonotype: Relative to the germline gene, one junction end is altered; a read error may explain this. The rearrangement joins TRBV9 to TRBJ1-1; D not resolved. The CDR3 sequence is 13 residues long. Germline CDR1 and CDR2: SGDLS and YYNGEE. The CDR3 is CASSVTVNTEASF. CDR3 bases: TGTGCCAGCAGCGTAACGGTGAACACTGAAGCTTCCTTT.

This clonotype showed up just a few times. V gene TRBV11-3 combines with J gene TRBJ2-6; the D is unclear. The germline gives CDR1 SGHNT, CDR2 YENEEA. The CDR3 sequence is 15 residues long. V was cut by 1 base and J by 3 bases, with 7 bases left in between. The CDR3 region is CASSLVSFGANVLTF. The DNA of the CDR3 is TGTGCCAGCAGCTTAGTAAGCTTTGGGGCCAACGTCCTGACTTTC.

This clonotype was counted a few times. The genes are TRBV27 and TRBJ2-7; 7 bases align to TRBD2. Looked up from germline, CDR1 is MNHEY and CDR2 is SMNVEV (reference sequence). CDR3 length equals 16 residues. V dropped 2 bases and J dropped 3; count of bases not matched to a gene: 10. In DNA, the CDR3 is TGTGCCAGCAGTTTAGTGGGCGGGAGTGCGGTCTACGAGCAGTACTTC. This sequence encodes CASSLVGGSAVYEQYF.

CDR3 protein: CSARDMDVTGYTF. DNA of the CDR3: TGCAGTGCTAGAGATATGGACGTCACCGGCTACACCTTC. The V call is TRBV20-1, the J call TRBJ1-2; D gene ambiguous. V was clipped by 0 bases and J by 8 bases, with 13 bases between them. The CDR3 contains 13 residues. Looked up from germline, CDR1 is DFQATT and CDR2 is SNEGSKA (reference sequence).

In its sample, this clonotype was seen a few times. This chain joins TRBV4-2 and TRBJ2-7, with TRBD2 matching over 10 bases. The CDR3 totals 17 residues. Germline CDR1 reads LGHNA; CDR2 reads YNFKEQ. With 5 bases clipped from V and 2 bases from J, the junction kept 12 bases outside the gene matches. CDR3 in DNA: TGTGCCAGCAGCTCGCGGCCGGGGACTAGCGTTACCTACGAGCAGTACTTC. Its translation is CASSSRPGTSVTYEQYF.

There are many counts of this clonotype. The rearrangement uses TRBV29-1 and TRBJ2-3; D remains unclear. Germline V lookup: CDR1 SQVTM, CDR2 ANQGSEA. V was cut by 8 bases and J by 5 bases, with 8 bases left in between. The CDR3 consists of 10 residues. Here the CDR3 DNA reads TGCAGCACTGCGGTAGATACGCAGTATTTT. This translates into CSTAVDTQYF.

In its sample, this clonotype was seen a few times. The rearrangement joins TRBV19 to TRBJ1-2, with D perhaps TRBD1 (6 bases). CDR3 length equals 12 residues. V dropped 7 bases and J dropped 8 bases, with 14 bases sitting between them. Germline V CDR1 and CDR2: LNHDA, SQIVND (reference sequence). The CDR3 DNA reads TGTGCCAGTAATACAGGGTTGGAGGGCTACACCTTC. This codes for CASNTGLEGYTF. Full variable domain (rest looked up from reference TRBV19 and TRBJ1-2): DGGITQSPKYLFRKEGQNVTLSCEQNLNHDAMYWYRQDPGQGLRLIYYSQIVNDFQKGDIAEGYSVSREKKESFPLTVTSAQKNPTAFYLCASNTGLEGYTFGSGTRLTVV.

This chain links TRBV14 with TRBJ2-7; D is unclear. With 0 bases removed from V and 6 bases from J, the gap between germline ends came to 12 bases. The CDR3 covers 14 residues. Per the germline V gene, CDR1 is SGHDN and CDR2 is FVKESK. The CDR3 sequence: CASSQDRLFPEQYF. CDR3 in DNA: TGTGCCAGCAGCCAAGACAGGCTATTTCCCGAGCAGTACTTC. Complete variable domain (other parts from reference TRBV14 and TRBJ2-7): EAGVTQFPSHSVIEKGQTVTLRCDPISGHDNLYWYRRVMGKEIKFLLHFVKESKQDESGMPNNRFLAERTGGTYSTLKVQPAELEDSGVYFCASSQDRLFPEQYFGPGTRLTVT.

About this clonotype itself: Compared with germline, one end of the junction differs, possibly owing to a read error. The chain joins TRBV6-2 or TRBV6-3 to TRBJ2-7; D is perhaps TRBD2 (5 bases). CDR1 is MNHEY and CDR2 is SVGEGT in the germline V gene. The CDR3 covers 11 residues. CDR3 in DNA: TGTGTCAGCAGCTTTGGAGGCGAGCAGTACTTC. This translates into CVSSFGGEQYF.

This clonotype was detected only a few times. This rearrangement joins TRBV30 to TRBJ2-2; possible D gene TRBD1, 5 bases. Germline CDR1 and CDR2: GTSNPN and SVGIG (reference sequence). CDR3 size: 15 residues. Trimming removed 4 bases from V and 4 bases from J, with 16 bases in between. The DNA of the CDR3 is TGTGCCTGGAACCCGGCAGGGCTCATCACCGGGGAGCTGTTTTTT. Translated, it gives CAWNPAGLITGELFF.